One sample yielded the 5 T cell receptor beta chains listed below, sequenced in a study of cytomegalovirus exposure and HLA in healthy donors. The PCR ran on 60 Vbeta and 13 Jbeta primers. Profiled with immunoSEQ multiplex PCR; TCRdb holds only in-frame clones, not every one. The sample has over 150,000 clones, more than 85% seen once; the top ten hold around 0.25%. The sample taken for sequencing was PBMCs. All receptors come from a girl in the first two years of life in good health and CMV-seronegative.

The CDR3 DNA reads as TGTGCCAGTACTCCGGGACAGGGCCTCAATCAGCCCCAGCATTTT. Its protein product is CASTPGQGLNQPQHF. V and J are TRBV19 and TRBJ1-5; 9 bases are shared with TRBD1. CDR3 length: 15 residues. Germline V lookup: CDR1 LNHDA, CDR2 SQIVND (reference sequence). With 7 bases clipped from V and 3 bases from J, the junction kept 7 bases outside the gene matches.

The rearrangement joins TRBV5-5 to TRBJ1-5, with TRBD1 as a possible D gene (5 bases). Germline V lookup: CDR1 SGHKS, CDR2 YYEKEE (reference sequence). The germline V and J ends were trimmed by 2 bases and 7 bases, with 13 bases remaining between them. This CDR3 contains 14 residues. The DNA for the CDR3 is TGTGCCAGCAGCTTTGGTCAGGGTTACCAGCCCCAGCATTTT. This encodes CASSFGQGYQPQHF. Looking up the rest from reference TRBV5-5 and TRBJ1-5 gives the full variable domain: DAGVTQSPTHLIKTRGQQVTLRCSPISGHKSVSWYQQVLGQGPQFIFQYYEKEERGRGNFPDRFSARQFPNYSSELNVNALLLGDSALYLCASSFGQGYQPQHFGDGTRLSIL.

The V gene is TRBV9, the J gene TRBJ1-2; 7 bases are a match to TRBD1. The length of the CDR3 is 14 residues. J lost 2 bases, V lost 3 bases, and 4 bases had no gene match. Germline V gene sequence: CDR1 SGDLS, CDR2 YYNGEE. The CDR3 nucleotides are TGTGCCAGCAGCGACACCAGGGGGAACTATGGCTACACCTTC. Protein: CASSDTRGNYGYTF.

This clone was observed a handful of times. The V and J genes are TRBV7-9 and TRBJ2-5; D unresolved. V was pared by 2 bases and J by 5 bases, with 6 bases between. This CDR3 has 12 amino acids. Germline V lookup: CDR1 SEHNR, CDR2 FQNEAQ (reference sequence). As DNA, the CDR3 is TGTGCCAGCAGCTTAAACCGGGAGACCCAGTACTTC. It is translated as CASSLNRETQYF. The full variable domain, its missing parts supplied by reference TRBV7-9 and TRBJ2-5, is DTGVSQNPRHKITKRGQNVTFRCDPISEHNRLYWYRQTLGQGPEFLTYFQNEAQLEKSRLLSDRFSAERPKGSFSTLEIQRTEQGDSAMYLCASSLNRETQYFGPGTRLLVL.

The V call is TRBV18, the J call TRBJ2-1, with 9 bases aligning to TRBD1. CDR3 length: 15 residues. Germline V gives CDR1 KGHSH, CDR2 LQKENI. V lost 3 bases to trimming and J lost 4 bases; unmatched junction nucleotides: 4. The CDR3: CASSPGQGWYNEQFF. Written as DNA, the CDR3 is TGTGCCAGCTCACCGGGACAGGGTTGGTACAATGAGCAGTTCTTC.